What follows describes a single T cell receptor (beta chain). The CDR3 totals 14 residues. CDR1 SGHTA and CDR2 FQGNSA come from the germline V gene. Trimming took 1 base from V and 2 from J, leaving 7 bases between them. These data are taken from a study of blood T cell repertoires in COVID-19. Whole-study context: PBMCs, B-cell-depleted T cells, or T cells were the source of the cDNA or gDNA that made up the material.

Measured with immunoSEQ multiplex PCR; TCRdb has only the in-frame clones, and not every one. The table has 45,000 to 65,000 clones, 85% to 90% seen once. The sample taken for sequencing was peripheral blood. The rearrangement joins TRBV7-2 to TRBJ2-3; D is ambiguous. This clonotype was obtained from an older man with active or convalescent COVID-19. In nucleotides, the CDR3 is TGTGCCAGCAGCTTAGACTTTTCCACAGATACGCAGTATTTT. Translation: CASSLDFSTDTQYF.